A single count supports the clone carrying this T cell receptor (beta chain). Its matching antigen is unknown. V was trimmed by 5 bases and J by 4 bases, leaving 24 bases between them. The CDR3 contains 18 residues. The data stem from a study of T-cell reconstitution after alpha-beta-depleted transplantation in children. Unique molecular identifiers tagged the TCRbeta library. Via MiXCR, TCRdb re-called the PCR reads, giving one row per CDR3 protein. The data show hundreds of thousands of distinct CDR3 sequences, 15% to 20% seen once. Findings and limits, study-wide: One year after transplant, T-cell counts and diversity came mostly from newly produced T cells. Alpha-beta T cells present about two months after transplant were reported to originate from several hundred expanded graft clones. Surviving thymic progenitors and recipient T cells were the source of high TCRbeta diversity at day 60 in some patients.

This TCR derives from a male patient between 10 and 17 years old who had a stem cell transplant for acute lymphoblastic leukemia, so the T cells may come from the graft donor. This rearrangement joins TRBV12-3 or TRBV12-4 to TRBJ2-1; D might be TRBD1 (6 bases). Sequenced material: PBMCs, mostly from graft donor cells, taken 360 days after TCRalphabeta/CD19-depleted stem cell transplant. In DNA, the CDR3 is TGTGCCAGCAGTCCACGCAGCACAGGGATGGGGGAATACAATGAGCAGTTCTTC. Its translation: CASSPRSTGMGEYNEQFF.